This TCR beta chain appears in the sequencing data of a study of T-cell reconstitution after alpha-beta-depleted transplantation in children. Using unique molecular identifiers, the investigators prepared the TCRbeta library. A single record per CDR3 protein comes from TCRdb applying MiXCR to the PCR reads. The sample records about 420,000 distinct CDR3 sequences, 15% to 20% being singletons. The germline gives CDR1 LNHNV, CDR2 YYDKDF (reference sequence). V lost 5 bases, J lost 0 bases, and 10 bases lay in between. This CDR3 contains 14 residues. This clonotype was observed a handful of times. Sample: PBMCs, mostly from graft donor cells, taken 360 days after TCRalphabeta/CD19-depleted stem cell transplant. This clonotype originated in a boy under three years old who had a stem cell transplant for Wiskott-Aldrich syndrome, so the T cells may come from the graft donor. The chain combines TRBV15 with TRBJ2-5; possible D gene TRBD2, 5 bases. The CDR3 reads CATSFKRYQETQYF. The CDR3 coding sequence is TGTGCCACCAGCTTTAAGCGGTACCAAGAGACCCAGTACTTC.